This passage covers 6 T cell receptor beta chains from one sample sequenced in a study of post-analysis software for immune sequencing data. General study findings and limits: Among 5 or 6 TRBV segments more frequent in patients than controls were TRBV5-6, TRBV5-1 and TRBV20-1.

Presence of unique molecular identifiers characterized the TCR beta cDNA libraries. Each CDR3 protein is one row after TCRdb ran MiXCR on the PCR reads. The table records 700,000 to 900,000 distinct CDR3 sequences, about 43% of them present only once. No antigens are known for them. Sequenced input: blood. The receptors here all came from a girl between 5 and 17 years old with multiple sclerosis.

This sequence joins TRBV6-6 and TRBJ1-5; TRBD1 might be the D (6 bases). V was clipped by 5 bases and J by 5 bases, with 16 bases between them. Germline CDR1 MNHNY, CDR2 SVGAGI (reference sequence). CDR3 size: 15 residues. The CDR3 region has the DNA TGTGCCAGCAGTGGAACCGGGACACTTCATCAGCCCCAGCATTTT. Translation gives CASSGTGTLHQPQHF.

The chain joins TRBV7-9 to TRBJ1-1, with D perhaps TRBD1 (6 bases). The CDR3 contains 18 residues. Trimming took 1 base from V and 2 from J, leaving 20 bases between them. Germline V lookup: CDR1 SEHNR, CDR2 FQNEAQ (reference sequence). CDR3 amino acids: CASSLGLTGRRFNTEAFF. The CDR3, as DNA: TGTGCCAGCAGCTTAGGCCTCACAGGGCGGCGATTCAACACTGAAGCTTTCTTT.

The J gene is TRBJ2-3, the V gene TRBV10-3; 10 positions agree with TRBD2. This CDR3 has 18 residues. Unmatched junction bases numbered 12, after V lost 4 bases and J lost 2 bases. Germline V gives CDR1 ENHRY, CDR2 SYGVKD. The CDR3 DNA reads TGTGCCATCAGTGCGTCTAGCGGGAGTTCCCAAAACACAGATACGCAGTATTTT. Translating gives CAISASSGSSQNTDTQYF.

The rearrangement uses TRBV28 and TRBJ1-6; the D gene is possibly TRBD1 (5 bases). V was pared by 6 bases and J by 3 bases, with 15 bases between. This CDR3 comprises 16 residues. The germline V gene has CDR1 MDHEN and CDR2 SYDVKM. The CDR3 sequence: CASRLTAGGYNSPLHF. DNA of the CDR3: TGTGCCAGCAGACTCACAGCGGGGGGCTATAATTCACCCCTCCACTTT.

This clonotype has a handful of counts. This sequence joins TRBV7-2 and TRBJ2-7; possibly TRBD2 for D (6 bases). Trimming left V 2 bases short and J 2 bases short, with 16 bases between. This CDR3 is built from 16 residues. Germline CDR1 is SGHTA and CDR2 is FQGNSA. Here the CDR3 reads CASSLHRDSLPYEQYF. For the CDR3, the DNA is TGTGCCAGCAGCTTACACCGGGACTCCCTACCCTACGAGCAGTACTTC.

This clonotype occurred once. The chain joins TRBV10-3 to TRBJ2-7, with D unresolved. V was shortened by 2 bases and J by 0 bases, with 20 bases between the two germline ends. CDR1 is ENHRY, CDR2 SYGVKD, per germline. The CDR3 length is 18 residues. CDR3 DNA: TGTGCCATCAGTGAGACCTTGGGCCTCAGCAGGAACTCCTACGAGCAGTACTTC. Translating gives CAISETLGLSRNSYEQYF.